This passage covers 2 T cell receptor beta chains from one sample sequenced in a study of PD-L1 blockade in urothelial cancer. TCRdb keeps only in-frame clones here, not all; method: immunoSEQ multiplex PCR. The sample contains fewer than 50,000 clones, around nine tenths of which appear only once. Stated time point: pretreatment peripheral blood. Sequences were derived from PBMCs, sampled around atezolizumab (anti-PD-L1) treatment. The receptors stem from a donor aged 40 or over with urothelial cancer.

The chain joins TRBV5-6 to TRBJ1-5; D might be TRBD1 (6 bases). V lost 6 bases, J lost 5 bases, and 21 bases lay in between. Germline CDR1 is SGHDT and CDR2 is YYEEEE. The CDR3 length is 16 residues. CDR3 DNA sequence: TGTGCCAGCACCCCTGGGGGCAGGGCTTCGGATCAGCCCCAGCATTTT. The encoded protein is CASTPGGRASDQPQHF.

V and J are TRBV7-9 and TRBJ2-7; TRBD1 matches 11 bases. Germline trimming cut 8 bases from V and 7 bases from J; bases unmatched to any gene: 7. Germline lookup yields CDR1 SEHNR and CDR2 FQNEAQ (reference sequence). CDR3 length: 13 residues. CDR3 sequence reads: CASEGQGAREQYF. In nucleotides, the CDR3 is TGTGCCAGCGAAGGACAGGGGGCGAGGGAGCAGTACTTC.